The 24 T cell receptor beta chains in this list originate from one sample, sequenced in a study of graft-versus-host responses after intestinal transplantation. Antigens for these TCRs are unknown. Sequencing was performed with immunoSEQ multiplex PCR; in TCRdb, only in-frame clones are kept and a portion is missing. Of 100,000 to 120,000 clones in the sample, about 93% were seen once. Here the sequenced sample was unstimulated CD8+ T cells sorted from spleen or lymph node cells, taken before intestinal transplant. The origin of the receptors is a human donor who received an intestinal transplant.

The chain links TRBV5-1 to TRBJ1-1; 9 bases agree with TRBD1. The CDR3 contains 15 residues. V was clipped by 2 bases and J by 1 base; unmatched bases: 3. Germline CDR1 and CDR2: SGHRS and YFSETQ. As DNA, the CDR3 is TGCGCCAGCAGCTTCACAGGGGGCGGGAACACTGAAGCTTTCTTT. This gives the protein CASSFTGGGNTEAFF.

In regard to this clone: This same CDR3 is encoded by further DNA sequences in the sample. V is TRBV27 and J is TRBJ1-1, with D unresolved. Germline lookup yields CDR1 MNHEY and CDR2 SMNVEV (reference sequence). Trimming pared 0 bases from V and 1 base from J, leaving 6 bases between. The CDR3 runs 14 residues. CDR3: CASSLSAGNTEAFF. Written as DNA, the CDR3 is TGTGCCAGCAGTTTATCGGCCGGGAACACTGAAGCTTTCTTT.

This chain joins TRBV27 and TRBJ2-1; 10 bases align to TRBD1. The CDR3 consists of 14 residues. V lost 6 bases to trimming and J lost 3 bases; unmatched junction nucleotides: 2. CDR1 MNHEY and CDR2 SMNVEV come from the germline V gene (reference sequence). The DNA of the CDR3 is TGTGCCAGCAGCCGGGACAGGGGCTACAATGAGCAGTTCTTC. As protein: CASSRDRGYNEQFF.

This chain links TRBV27 with TRBJ2-3, with 8 positions matching TRBD2. The CDR3 length is 17 residues. Germline V CDR1 and CDR2: MNHEY, SMNVEV (reference sequence). Germline trimming cut 1 base from V and 1 base from J; bases unmatched to any gene: 7. CDR3: CASSLYRREGGTDTQYF. CDR3 sequence (DNA): TGTGCCAGCAGTTTATATCGCCGGGAGGGGGGCACAGATACGCAGTATTTT.

This sequence joins TRBV5-4 and TRBJ2-7; 15 bases match TRBD2. The V segment lost 4 bases and the J segment 6 bases; nucleotides outside the gene matches: 8. In germline, CDR1 is SGHNT, CDR2 YYREEE (reference sequence). The CDR3 is made up of 16 amino acids. In DNA form, the CDR3 reads TGTGCCAGCAGCCACGGACTAGCGGGAGGGTATGGCGAGCAGTACTTC. Translated: CASSHGLAGGYGEQYF.

This clone was counted once. J is TRBJ2-7 and V is TRBV5-1; D is unclear. V gave up 4 bases and J gave up 0 bases, with 8 bases separating them. The length of the CDR3 is 13 residues. CDR1 and CDR2 from the germline V gene are SGHRS and YFSETQ. CDR3 sequence (DNA): TGCGCCAGCAGCCCGGACGTCTCCTACGAGCAGTACTTC. Protein product: CASSPDVSYEQYF.

The CDR3 here is CAWALNTLTYNEQFF. Written as DNA, the CDR3 is TGTGCCTGGGCTCTGAACACCTTGACCTACAATGAGCAGTTCTTC. This chain connects TRBV30 to TRBJ2-1; D remains ambiguous. This CDR3 contains 15 residues. Germline CDR1 GTSNPN, CDR2 SVGIG (reference sequence). V lost 5 bases and J lost 2, with 16 bases in between. The full variable domain, with the rest looked up from reference TRBV30 and TRBJ2-1, is SQTIHQWPATLVQPVGSPLSLECTVEGTSNPNLYWYRQAAGRGLQLLFYSVGIGQISSEVPQNLSASRPQDRQFILSSKKLLLSDSGFYLCAWALNTLTYNEQFFGPGTRLTVL.

This chain links TRBV5-1 with TRBJ2-7; 12 bases agree with TRBD2. The CDR3 extends over 16 amino acids. From germline, CDR1 is SGHRS and CDR2 YFSETQ. The V and J ends lost 5 bases and 3 bases, in that order; junction bases with no gene match: 9. CDR3 amino acids: CASSASSGRASYEQYF. CDR3 sequence (DNA): TGCGCCAGCAGTGCTTCTAGCGGGAGGGCCAGCTACGAGCAGTACTTC.

This sequence joins TRBV25-1 and TRBJ2-1; D is ambiguous. The CDR3 contains 13 residues. The ends were cut back, 7 bases at V and 7 bases at J, with 14 bases in the middle. Germline lookup yields CDR1 MGHDK and CDR2 SYGVNS. As DNA, the CDR3 is TGTGCCAGCACAAATGACGGCCCGAATGAGCAGTTCTTC. Translating it yields CASTNDGPNEQFF.

The rearrangement uses TRBV5-6 and TRBJ2-2; either TRBD1 or TRBD2 may supply D (5 bases each). V lost 2 bases and J lost 3, with 11 bases in between. Germline CDR1 reads SGHDT; CDR2 reads YYEEEE. The CDR3 covers 15 residues. CDR3 region: CASSLDGAYTGELFF. The CDR3 nucleotides read TGTGCCAGCAGCTTAGACGGGGCTTACACCGGGGAGCTGTTTTTT.

DNA for the CDR3: TGTGCCAGCAGCGTAGGACAGTACATTAACACTGAAGCTTTCTTT. This codes for CASSVGQYINTEAFF. The chain employs TRBV9 and TRBJ1-1; D is possibly TRBD1 (5 bases). Germline V gene sequence: CDR1 SGDLS, CDR2 YYNGEE. This CDR3 region has 15 residues. V lost 0 bases to trimming and J lost 2 bases, with 11 bases between them.

The rearrangement uses TRBV6-1 and TRBJ2-7; the D gene is possibly TRBD1 (6 bases). Trimming pared 3 bases from V and 3 bases from J, leaving 21 bases between. Germline V gives CDR1 MNHNS, CDR2 SASEGT. This CDR3 is built from 17 residues. The CDR3 DNA follows: TGTGCCAGCAGTGATTTGGTGAGGAGCCAGGGGCTCTACGAGCAGTACTTC. This codes for CASSDLVRSQGLYEQYF.

V gene TRBV6-5 combines with J gene TRBJ2-1, with no clear D. The CDR3 contains 14 residues. Germline CDR1 MNHEY, CDR2 SVGAGI. V dropped 4 bases and J dropped 7 bases, with 14 bases sitting between them. CDR3 region: CASSWVGQTNEQFF. The DNA for the CDR3 is TGTGCCAGCAGTTGGGTCGGCCAGACTAATGAGCAGTTCTTC.

The chain carries TRBV14 and TRBJ2-7; D perhaps matches TRBD2 (7 bases). Germline CDR1 and CDR2: SGHDN and FVKESK. CDR3 length: 16 residues. The ends were cut back, 0 bases at V and 0 bases at J, with 12 bases in the middle. CDR3 loop: CASSQETRGASYEQYF. The CDR3 DNA sequence: TGTGCCAGCAGCCAAGAGACTCGGGGGGCCTCCTACGAGCAGTACTTC. Looking up the rest from reference TRBV14 and TRBJ2-7 gives the full variable domain: EAGVTQFPSHSVIEKGQTVTLRCDPISGHDNLYWYRRVMGKEIKFLLHFVKESKQDESGMPNNRFLAERTGGTYSTLKVQPAELEDSGVYFCASSQETRGASYEQYFGPGTRLTVT.

The V gene is TRBV27, the J gene TRBJ2-3, with 8 bases fitting TRBD2. The CDR3 extends over 15 amino acids. J lost 0 bases, V lost 3 bases, and 2 bases had no gene match. Looked up from germline, CDR1 is MNHEY and CDR2 is SMNVEV (reference sequence). The CDR3 coding sequence is TGTGCCAGCAGTTTCGCGGGAGGAAGCACAGATACGCAGTATTTT. Translation: CASSFAGGSTDTQYF.

This clone was counted once. This chain links TRBV27 with TRBJ1-5; possible D gene TRBD1, 5 bases. This CDR3 contains 14 residues. With 2 bases removed from V and 5 bases from J, the gap between germline ends came to 10 bases. Germline CDR1 and CDR2: MNHEY and SMNVEV (reference sequence). The DNA for the CDR3 is TGTGCCAGCAGTTTACAGGGAGGCCATCAGCCCCAGCATTTT. It codes for CASSLQGGHQPQHF.

On this clone itself: The junction shows a germline mismatch at one end, possibly a read error. V is TRBV11-2 and J is TRBJ2-7; TRBD2 matches at 11 bases. CDR3 length: 15 amino acids. The germline CDR1 and CDR2 sequences are SGHAT and FQNNGV. In DNA, the CDR3 is TGTGCCAGCACCTTAGCGGGAGGGCCGTCCTACGAGCAGTACTTC. It specifies CASTLAGGPSYEQYF.

J is TRBJ2-4 and V is TRBV2; the D gene could be TRBD1 or TRBD2 (7 bases each). Deletions cut 5 bases from V and 9 bases from J, with 20 bases between. The CDR3 spans 15 residues. Germline assignment: CDR1 SNHLY and CDR2 FYNNEI. CDR3 coding DNA: TGTGCCAGCAGTCTTACAGGGGAGGGAATCGGCATTCAGTACTTC. Encoded protein: CASSLTGEGIGIQYF. The full variable domain, in which reference TRBV2 and TRBJ2-4 provide the parts outside the CDR3, is EPEVTQTPSHQVTQMGQEVILRCVPISNHLYFYWYRQILGQKVEFLVSFYNNEISEKSEIFDDQFSVERPDGSNFTLKIRSTKLEDSAMYFCASSLTGEGIGIQYFGAGTRLSVL.

CDR3 in DNA: TGTGCCAGCAGCTTACGAGCGGTGAACACCGGGGAGCTGTTTTTT. It is translated as CASSLRAVNTGELFF. The chain combines TRBV13 with TRBJ2-2, with D tentatively TRBD2 (5 bases). V lost 2 bases and J 1 base, leaving 8 bases between the germline ends. Germline CDR1 PRHDT, CDR2 FYEKMQ (reference sequence). The CDR3 spans 15 residues.

The V and J genes are TRBV9 and TRBJ2-7; D is tentatively TRBD1 or TRBD2 (5 bases each). Trimming pared 5 bases from V and 6 bases from J, leaving 12 bases between. This CDR3 spans 12 amino acids. CDR1 and CDR2 (germline): SGDLS, YYNGEE. The CDR3 loop is CASSTRGAEQYF. The CDR3 DNA reads as TGTGCCAGCAGTACTCGAGGGGCCGAGCAGTACTTC.

The J gene is TRBJ2-1, the V gene TRBV5-1; tentatively, D is TRBD1 or TRBD2 (5 bases each). There are 15 residues in the CDR3. Germline lookup yields CDR1 SGHRS and CDR2 YFSETQ. The V and J ends lost 1 base and 0 bases respectively, with 8 bases between them. CDR3 residues: CASSLSRGSYNEQFF. The CDR3 DNA follows: TGCGCCAGCAGCTTGTCGAGGGGCTCCTACAATGAGCAGTTCTTC. Variable domain in full (rest from reference TRBV5-1 and TRBJ2-1): KAGVTQTPRYLIKTRGQQVTLSCSPISGHRSVSWYQQTPGQGLQFLFEYFSETQRNKGNFPGRFSGRQFSNSRSEMNVSTLELGDSALYLCASSLSRGSYNEQFFGPGTRLTVL.

The V call is TRBV7-9, the J call TRBJ2-1; D might be TRBD1 (6 bases). V was trimmed by 3 bases and J by 2 bases, leaving 11 bases between them. The CDR3 length is 15 residues. The germline gives CDR1 SEHNR, CDR2 FQNEAQ (reference sequence). The DNA of the CDR3 is TGTGCCAGCAGCTTCACACAGGGAGCCTACAATGAGCAGTTCTTC. Encoded protein: CASSFTQGAYNEQFF.

This rearrangement joins TRBV4-1 to TRBJ2-7, with TRBD2 matching 15 bases. Per the germline V gene, CDR1 is MGHRA and CDR2 is YSYEKL. The V segment lost 3 bases and the J segment 4 bases; nucleotides outside the gene matches: 10. CDR3 length equals 18 residues. Written as DNA, the CDR3 is TGCGCCAGCAGCCATCCTGGACTAGCGGGAGGGCCGGAATACGAGCAGTACTTC. Translated, it gives CASSHPGLAGGPEYEQYF.

This sequence joins TRBV5-6 and TRBJ2-1; D unresolved. Trimming took off 0 bases at V and 9 bases at J, with 10 bases between the two ends. Germline loops: CDR1 SGHDT, CDR2 YYEEEE. This CDR3 spans 13 amino acids. The CDR3 reads CASSLASAGEQFF. CDR3 nucleotide sequence: TGTGCCAGCAGCTTGGCCTCTGCAGGTGAGCAGTTCTTC.